These T cell receptor beta chains were read from a single sample in a study of T-cell memory formation after mild COVID-19. From the 5' RACE reads, TCRdb called clonotypes with MiXCR, one entry per CDR3 protein. Of roughly 200,000 distinct CDR3 sequences listed, under 20% are singletons. The sequenced sample consisted of PBMCs or a T cell subset sorted from them (not recorded which). The origin of the receptors is an adult woman who had mild COVID-19 (a few samples of this study predate the infection). Cell type and time point are not known. The conserved cysteine and the conserved F or W are not part of the CDR3 here. A D gene is named only where the DNA matches it firmly.

- | TRBJ1-1 | TRBV18 | ASSEAGTEAF
- | TRBJ1-1 | TRBV5-4 | ASSPKSGALGTEAF
TRBD1 | TRBJ1-1 | TRBV12-3/TRBV12-4 | ASSRGTGFVTEAF
- | TRBJ2-1 | TRBV12-3/TRBV12-4 | ASSRTENNEQF
- | TRBJ2-5 | TRBV29-1 | SVAWDTPQY
- | TRBJ2-2 | TRBV12-3/TRBV12-4 | ASNPGLSNTGELF
- | TRBJ1-1 | TRBV12-3/TRBV12-4 | ASTHWRGTEAF
TRBD1 | TRBJ2-1 | TRBV7-9 | ASSHLRDRAGEQF
- | TRBJ2-5 | TRBV2 | ASPQRRHNREETQY
- | TRBJ1-1 | TRBV13 | ASTPGRGTEAF
TRBD2 | TRBJ2-1 | TRBV12-3/TRBV12-4 | ASSFNERESNEQF
- | TRBJ2-3 | TRBV5-1 | ASSLVSSGTDTQY
- | TRBJ1-6 | TRBV7-8 | ASSPRAGDSPLH
- | TRBJ1-2 | TRBV5-1 | ASSRKAGAEEGYT
- | TRBJ1-1 | TRBV7-8 | ASSESRATEAF
- | TRBJ2-1 | TRBV7-6 | ASSSAAASYNEQF
- | TRBJ1-1 | TRBV6-2/TRBV6-3 | ASSYSFRDKNTEAF
- | TRBJ1-1 | TRBV18 | ASSPGDLGYTEAF
- | TRBJ2-7 | TRBV7-9 | ASSLDPRYEQY
- | TRBJ2-3 | TRBV13 | ASSKDYGTDTQY
TRBD2 | TRBJ2-2 | TRBV7-8 | ASTRLAGGPTGELF
TRBD2 | TRBJ2-2 | TRBV13 | ASSFTSGGTGELF
- | TRBJ2-7 | TRBV2 | ASSEVLFTSSYEQY
- | TRBJ2-1 | TRBV29-1 | SVGGARGEQF
TRBD2 | TRBJ2-7 | TRBV24-1 | ATSDTPGLAGGYEQY
- | TRBJ1-2 | TRBV5-1 | ASSLGPGRAGGYT
- | TRBJ2-5 | TRBV19 | ASSARKGGWETQY
TRBD2 | TRBJ2-7 | TRBV5-1 | ASSLVGGGASNEQY
TRBD2 | TRBJ2-7 | TRBV30 | AWSVSWTSGFSYEQY
- | TRBJ1-1 | TRBV14 | ASSQAGTLNTEAF
- | TRBJ2-7 | TRBV5-1 | ASSLGAPNYYEQY
TRBD1 | TRBJ1-1 | TRBV6-2/TRBV6-3 | ASNRQGWTEAF
TRBD2 | TRBJ2-1 | TRBV20-1 | SARVPGGAYNEQF